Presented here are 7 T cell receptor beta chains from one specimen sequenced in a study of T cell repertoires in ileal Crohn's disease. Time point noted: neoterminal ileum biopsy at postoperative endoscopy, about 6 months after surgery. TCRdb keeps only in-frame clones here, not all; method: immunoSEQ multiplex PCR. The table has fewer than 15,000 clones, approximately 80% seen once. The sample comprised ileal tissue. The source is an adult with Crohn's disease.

The CDR3 region has the DNA TGTGCCAGCAGTCCTCGGAGAGGCTTTAACACTGAAGCTTTCTTT. Protein product: CASSPRRGFNTEAFF. The chain joins TRBV28 to TRBJ1-1; D gene unclear. Between the trimmed V and J ends, which lost 5 bases and 2 bases, there was a span of 15 bases. Germline loops: CDR1 MDHEN, CDR2 SYDVKM. There are 15 residues in the CDR3.

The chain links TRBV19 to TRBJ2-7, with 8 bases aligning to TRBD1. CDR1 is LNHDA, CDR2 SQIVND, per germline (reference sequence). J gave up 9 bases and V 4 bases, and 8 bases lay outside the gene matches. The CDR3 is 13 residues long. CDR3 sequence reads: CASSTQGAARQYF. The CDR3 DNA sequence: TGTGCCAGTAGTACCCAGGGGGCGGCGAGGCAGTACTTC.

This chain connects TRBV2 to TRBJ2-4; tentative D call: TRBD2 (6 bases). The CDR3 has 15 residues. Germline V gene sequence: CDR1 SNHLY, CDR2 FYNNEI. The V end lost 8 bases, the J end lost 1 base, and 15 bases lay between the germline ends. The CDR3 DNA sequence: TGTGCCAGCTCTACCGCTAGCGCGGCCAAAAACATTCAGTACTTC. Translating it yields CASSTASAAKNIQYF.

The CDR3 protein is CASSLAGRETQYF. CDR3 sequence (DNA): TGTGCCAGCAGCTTAGCTGGTCGGGAGACCCAGTACTTC. The chain links TRBV7-6 to TRBJ2-5; D is ambiguous. The CDR3 has 13 residues. The germline gives CDR1 SGHVS, CDR2 FNYEAQ. Trimming removed 0 bases at V and 5 bases at J, with 7 bases between.

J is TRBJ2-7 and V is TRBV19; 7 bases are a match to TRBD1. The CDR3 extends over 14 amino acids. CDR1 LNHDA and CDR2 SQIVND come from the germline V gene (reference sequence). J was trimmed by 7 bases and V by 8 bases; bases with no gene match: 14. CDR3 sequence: CASGPGTATGEQYF. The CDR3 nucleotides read TGTGCCAGTGGACCCGGGACAGCGACGGGGGAGCAGTACTTC.

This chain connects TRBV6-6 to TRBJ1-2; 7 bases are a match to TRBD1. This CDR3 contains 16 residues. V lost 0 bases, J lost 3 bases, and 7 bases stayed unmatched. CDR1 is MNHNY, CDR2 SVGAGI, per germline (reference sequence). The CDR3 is CASSYSGDSSYYGYTF. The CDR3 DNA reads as TGTGCCAGCAGTTACTCCGGGGACAGCTCCTACTATGGCTACACCTTC.

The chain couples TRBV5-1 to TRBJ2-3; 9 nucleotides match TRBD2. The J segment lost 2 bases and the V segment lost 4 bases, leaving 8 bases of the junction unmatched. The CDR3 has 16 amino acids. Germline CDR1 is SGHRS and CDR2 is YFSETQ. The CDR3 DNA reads TGCGCCAGCAGCGTAGGTCCTAGCGGGAACACAGATACGCAGTATTTT. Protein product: CASSVGPSGNTDTQYF.